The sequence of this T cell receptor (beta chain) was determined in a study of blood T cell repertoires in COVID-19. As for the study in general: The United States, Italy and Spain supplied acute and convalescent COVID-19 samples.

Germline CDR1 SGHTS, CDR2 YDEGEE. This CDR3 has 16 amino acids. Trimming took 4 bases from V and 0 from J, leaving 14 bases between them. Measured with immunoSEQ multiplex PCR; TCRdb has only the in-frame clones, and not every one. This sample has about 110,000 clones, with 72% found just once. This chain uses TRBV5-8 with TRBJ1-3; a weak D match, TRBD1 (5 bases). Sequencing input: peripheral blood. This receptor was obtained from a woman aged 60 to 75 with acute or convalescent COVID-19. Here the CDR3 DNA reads TGTGCCAGCAGCCAAACACAGGTGATCTCTGGAAACACCATATATTTT. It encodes CASSQTQVISGNTIYF.